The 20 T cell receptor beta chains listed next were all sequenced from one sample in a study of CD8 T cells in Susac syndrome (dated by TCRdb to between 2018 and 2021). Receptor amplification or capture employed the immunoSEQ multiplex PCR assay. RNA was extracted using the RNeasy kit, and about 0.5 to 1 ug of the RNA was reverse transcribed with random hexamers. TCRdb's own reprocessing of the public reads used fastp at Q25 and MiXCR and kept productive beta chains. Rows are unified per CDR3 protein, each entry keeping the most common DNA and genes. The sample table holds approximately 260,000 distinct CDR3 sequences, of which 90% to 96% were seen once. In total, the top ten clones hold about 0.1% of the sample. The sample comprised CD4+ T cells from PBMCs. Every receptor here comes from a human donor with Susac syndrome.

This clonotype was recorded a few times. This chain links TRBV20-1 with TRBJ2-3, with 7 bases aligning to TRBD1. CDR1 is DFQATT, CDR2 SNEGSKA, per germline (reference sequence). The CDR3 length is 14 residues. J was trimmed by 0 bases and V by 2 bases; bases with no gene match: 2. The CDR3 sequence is CSARRQGSTDTQYF. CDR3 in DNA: TGCAGTGCTAGACGACAGGGAAGCACAGATACGCAGTATTTT.

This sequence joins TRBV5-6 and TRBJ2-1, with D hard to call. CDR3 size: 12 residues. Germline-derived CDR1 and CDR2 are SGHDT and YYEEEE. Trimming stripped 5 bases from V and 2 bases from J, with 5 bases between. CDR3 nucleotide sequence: TGTGCCAGCAGGAGGACCTACAATGAGCAGTTCTTC. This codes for CASRRTYNEQFF.

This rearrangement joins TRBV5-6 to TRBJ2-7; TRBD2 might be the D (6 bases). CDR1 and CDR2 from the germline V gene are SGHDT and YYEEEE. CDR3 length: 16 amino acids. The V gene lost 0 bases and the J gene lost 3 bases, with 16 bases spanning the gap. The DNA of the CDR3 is TGTGCCAGCAGCTTGGCCGGGTCGGGCGGGGTCTACGAGCAGTACTTC. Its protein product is CASSLAGSGGVYEQYF.

CDR3 residues: CASSADSNRVEQFF. Written as DNA, the CDR3 is TGTGCCAGCAGCGCGGACTCCAACAGGGTCGAGCAGTTCTTC. This chain joins TRBV9 and TRBJ2-1; possibly TRBD1 for D (6 bases). The V gene's germline CDR1 is SGDLS and CDR2 YYNGEE. V dropped 3 bases and J dropped 10 bases, with 17 bases sitting between them. CDR3 length: 14 amino acids. Complete variable domain (other parts from reference TRBV9 and TRBJ2-1): DSGVTQTPKHLITATGQRVTLRCSPRSGDLSVYWYQQSLDQGLQFLIQYYNGEERAKGNILERFSAQQFPDLHSELNLSSLELGDSALYFCASSADSNRVEQFFGPGTRLTVL.

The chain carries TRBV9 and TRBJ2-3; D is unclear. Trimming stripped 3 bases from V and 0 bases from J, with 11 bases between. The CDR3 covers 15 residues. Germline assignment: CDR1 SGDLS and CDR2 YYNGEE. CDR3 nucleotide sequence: TGTGCCAGCAGCGCCTTTTCTAGTAGCACAGATACGCAGTATTTT. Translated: CASSAFSSSTDTQYF. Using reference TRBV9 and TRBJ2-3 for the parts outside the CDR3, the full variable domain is DSGVTQTPKHLITATGQRVTLRCSPRSGDLSVYWYQQSLDQGLQFLIQYYNGEERAKGNILERFSAQQFPDLHSELNLSSLELGDSALYFCASSAFSSSTDTQYFGPGTRLTVL.

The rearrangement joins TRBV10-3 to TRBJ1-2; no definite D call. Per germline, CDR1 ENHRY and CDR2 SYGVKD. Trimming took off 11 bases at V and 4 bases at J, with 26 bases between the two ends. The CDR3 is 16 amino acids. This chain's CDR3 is CASGPPLDGGIYGYTF. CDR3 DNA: TGTGCCTCCGGACCGCCTTTGGACGGAGGAATCTATGGCTACACCTTC.

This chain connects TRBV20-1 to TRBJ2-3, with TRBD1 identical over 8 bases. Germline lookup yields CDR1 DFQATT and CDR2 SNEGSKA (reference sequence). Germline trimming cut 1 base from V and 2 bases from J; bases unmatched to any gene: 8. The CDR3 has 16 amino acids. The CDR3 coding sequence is TGCAGTGCTAGAGGAGACAGGGGAAGGGACACAGATACGCAGTATTTT. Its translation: CSARGDRGRDTDTQYF.

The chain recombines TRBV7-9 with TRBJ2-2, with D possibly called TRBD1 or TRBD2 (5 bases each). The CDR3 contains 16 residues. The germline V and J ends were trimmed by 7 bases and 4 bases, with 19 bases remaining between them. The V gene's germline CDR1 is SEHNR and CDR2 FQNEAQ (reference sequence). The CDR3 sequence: CASKWSGAAGTGELFF. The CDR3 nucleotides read TGTGCCAGCAAGTGGTCCGGGGCCGCCGGCACCGGGGAGCTGTTTTTT.

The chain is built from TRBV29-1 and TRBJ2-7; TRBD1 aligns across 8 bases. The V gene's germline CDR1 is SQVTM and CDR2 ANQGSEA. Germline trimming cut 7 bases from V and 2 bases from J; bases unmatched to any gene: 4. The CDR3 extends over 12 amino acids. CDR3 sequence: CSGSTGAYEQYF. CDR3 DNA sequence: TGCAGCGGCTCGACAGGGGCCTACGAGCAGTACTTC.

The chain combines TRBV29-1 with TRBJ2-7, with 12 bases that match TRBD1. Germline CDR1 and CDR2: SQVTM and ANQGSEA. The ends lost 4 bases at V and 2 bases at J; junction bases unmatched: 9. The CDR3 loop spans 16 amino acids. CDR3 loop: CSVGARGQGAAYEQYF. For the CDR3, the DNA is TGCAGCGTTGGGGCGCGGGGACAGGGGGCCGCCTACGAGCAGTACTTC.

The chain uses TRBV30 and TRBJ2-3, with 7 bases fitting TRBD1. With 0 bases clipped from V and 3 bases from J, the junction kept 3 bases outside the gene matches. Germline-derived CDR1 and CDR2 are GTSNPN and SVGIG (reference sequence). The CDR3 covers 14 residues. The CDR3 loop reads CAWSVRGPTDTQYF. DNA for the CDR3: TGTGCCTGGAGTGTTAGGGGGCCTACAGATACGCAGTATTTT.

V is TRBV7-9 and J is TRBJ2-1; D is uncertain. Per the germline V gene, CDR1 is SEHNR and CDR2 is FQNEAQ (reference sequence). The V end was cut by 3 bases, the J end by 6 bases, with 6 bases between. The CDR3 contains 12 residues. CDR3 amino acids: CASSFRINEQFF. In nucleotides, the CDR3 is TGTGCCAGCAGCTTTAGAATCAATGAGCAGTTCTTC.

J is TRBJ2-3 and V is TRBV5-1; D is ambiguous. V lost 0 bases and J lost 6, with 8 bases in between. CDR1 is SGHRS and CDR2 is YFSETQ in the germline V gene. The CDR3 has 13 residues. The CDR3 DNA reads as TGCGCCAGCAGCTTGGAGGTTCAGGATACGCAGTATTTT. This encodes CASSLEVQDTQYF.

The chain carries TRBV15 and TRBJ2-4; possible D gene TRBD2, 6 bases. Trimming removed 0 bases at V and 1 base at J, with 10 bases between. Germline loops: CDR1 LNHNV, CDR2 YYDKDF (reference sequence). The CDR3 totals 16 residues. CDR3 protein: CATSREIGGAKNIQYF. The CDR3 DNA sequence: TGTGCCACCAGCAGAGAAATTGGAGGGGCCAAAAACATTCAGTACTTC.

The CDR3 sequence: CASSFLRQGGNEQYF. The CDR3 nucleotides are TGTGCCAGCAGTTTCCTCAGGCAGGGAGGTAACGAGCAGTACTTC. The V gene is TRBV28, the J gene TRBJ2-7; maybe TRBD2 (6 bases). The V end was cut by 3 bases, the J end by 5 bases, with 17 bases between. The length of the CDR3 is 15 residues. Germline V gene lookup returns CDR1 MDHEN and CDR2 SYDVKM.

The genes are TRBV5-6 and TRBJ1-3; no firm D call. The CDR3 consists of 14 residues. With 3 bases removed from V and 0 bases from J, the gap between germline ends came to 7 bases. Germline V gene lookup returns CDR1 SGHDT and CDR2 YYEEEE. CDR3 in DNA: TGTGCCAGCAGCTCGCGCTTCTCTGGAAACACCATATATTTT. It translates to CASSSRFSGNTIYF.

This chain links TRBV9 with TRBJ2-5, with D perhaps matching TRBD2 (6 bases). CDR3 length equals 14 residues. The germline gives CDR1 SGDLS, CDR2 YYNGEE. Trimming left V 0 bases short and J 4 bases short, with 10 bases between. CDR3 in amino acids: CASSVAGVLETQYF. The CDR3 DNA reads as TGTGCCAGCAGCGTAGCGGGAGTCCTAGAGACCCAGTACTTC.

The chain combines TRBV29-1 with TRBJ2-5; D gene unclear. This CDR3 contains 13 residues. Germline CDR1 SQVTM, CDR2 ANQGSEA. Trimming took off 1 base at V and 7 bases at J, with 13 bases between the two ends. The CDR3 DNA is TGCAGCGTTGAAGCCCCTCCCGGGCGGACCCAGTACTTC. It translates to CSVEAPPGRTQYF.

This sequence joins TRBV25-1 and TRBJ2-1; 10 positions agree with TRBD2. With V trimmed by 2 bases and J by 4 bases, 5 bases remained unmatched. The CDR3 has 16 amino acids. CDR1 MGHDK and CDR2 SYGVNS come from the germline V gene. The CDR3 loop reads CASSELAGVGYNEQFF. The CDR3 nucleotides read TGTGCCAGCAGTGAACTAGCGGGAGTGGGATACAATGAGCAGTTCTTC.

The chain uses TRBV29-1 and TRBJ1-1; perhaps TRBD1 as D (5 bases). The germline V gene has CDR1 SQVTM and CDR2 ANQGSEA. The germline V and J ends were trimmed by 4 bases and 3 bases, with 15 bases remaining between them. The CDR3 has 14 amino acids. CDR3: CSVGAGLGYTEAFF. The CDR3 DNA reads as TGCAGCGTTGGAGCAGGGCTGGGGTACACTGAAGCTTTCTTT.